The 19 T cell receptor beta chains reported below all come from one sample, sequenced in a study of cytotoxic CD8 clonotypes in ibrutinib-treated CLL (dated by TCRdb to about 2021). Library preparation employed the immunoSEQ multiplex PCR assay. TCRdb re-hosts the immuneACCESS table, in-frame sequences only. Its copies lack some clones; in the studies checked, an unresolved V gene accounts for under half of them, and the cause for the rest is not known. The sample records 200,000 to 250,000 clones, about 75% of which are singletons. Of the sample, about 6% falls within the top ten clones. This sample's time point label indicates: 12 months on ibrutinib. The source was PBMCs, collected after 12 months of ibrutinib treatment. These receptors were collected from a human donor with chronic lymphocytic leukemia.

This sequence joins TRBV19 and TRBJ2-7, with TRBD2 matching 9 bases. The ends lost 6 bases at V and 3 bases at J; junction bases unmatched: 6. The CDR3 spans 14 residues. The germline CDR1 and CDR2 sequences are LNHDA and SQIVND (reference sequence). The CDR3 DNA reads as TGTGCCAGTAGGAAAGCGGGAGGAAACTACGAGCAGTACTTC. It codes for CASRKAGGNYEQYF.

The CDR3 DNA reads as TGCGCCAGCAGCAGGGGCGATCGCAATCAGCCCCAGCATTTT. It translates to CASSRGDRNQPQHF. This rearrangement joins TRBV4-3 to TRBJ1-5; possible D gene TRBD1, 5 bases. The CDR3 has 14 residues. Germline CDR1 LGHNA, CDR2 YSLEER. The ends were cut back, 5 bases at V and 2 bases at J, with 10 bases in the middle.

This chain joins TRBV9 and TRBJ1-2; D is ambiguous. The CDR3 is 13 amino acids. V lost 3 bases and J lost 2, with 8 bases in between. Germline V gene sequence: CDR1 SGDLS, CDR2 YYNGEE. In DNA form, the CDR3 reads TGTGCCAGCAGCGCATCTACGAACTATGGCTACACCTTC. Amino acids: CASSASTNYGYTF.

This clone has ten or more counts. The chain carries TRBV19 and TRBJ2-7, with 13 positions matching TRBD2. V was pared by 6 bases and J by 5 bases, with 7 bases of the junction left unmatched. CDR1 and CDR2 (germline): LNHDA, SQIVND (reference sequence). The CDR3 has 15 amino acids. The CDR3 loop reads CASRPQLAGGNEQYF. Here the CDR3 DNA reads TGTGCCAGTAGACCTCAACTAGCGGGAGGGAACGAGCAGTACTTC.

V usage is TRBV7-8 and J usage is TRBJ2-7, with 9 bases aligning to TRBD2. This CDR3 spans 15 amino acids. CDR1 is SGHVS and CDR2 is FQNEAQ in the germline V gene. Germline trimming cut 0 bases from V and 6 bases from J; bases unmatched to any gene: 6. In DNA, the CDR3 is TGTGCCAGCAGCTTAGCGGGACTAGCAAGATCCGAGCAGTACTTC. It codes for CASSLAGLARSEQYF.

The V gene is TRBV6-5, the J gene TRBJ2-2; weak D call: TRBD1 (6 bases). The CDR3 length is 14 residues. The V end was cut by 6 bases, the J end by 3 bases, with 11 bases between. Germline V lookup: CDR1 MNHEY, CDR2 SVGAGI. The DNA for the CDR3 is TGTGCCAGCAGCCGGGACACTTACACCGGGGAGCTGTTTTTT. It specifies CASSRDTYTGELFF.

V usage is TRBV27 and J usage is TRBJ2-7, with D maybe TRBD1 (5 bases). V shed 7 bases and J shed 3 bases, with 16 bases lying between them. Germline-derived CDR1 and CDR2 are MNHEY and SMNVEV (reference sequence). This CDR3 has 14 amino acids. CDR3: CASKPNGHYYEQYF. The CDR3 nucleotides are TGTGCCAGCAAGCCGAACGGACACTACTACGAGCAGTACTTC.

V gene TRBV7-2 combines with J gene TRBJ1-2; tentatively, D is TRBD1 (5 bases). The V end was cut by 4 bases, the J end by 4 bases, with 16 bases between. This CDR3 comprises 15 residues. Germline V gene sequence: CDR1 SGHTA, CDR2 FQGNSA. The CDR3: CASSSRQPKLYGYTF. The DNA for the CDR3 is TGTGCCAGCAGCTCCCGACAGCCCAAACTCTATGGCTACACCTTC.

This clone appeared a single time. The V call is TRBV30, the J call TRBJ1-5; maybe TRBD1 (5 bases). This CDR3 has 15 amino acids. Trimming removed 2 bases at V and 0 bases at J, with 11 bases between. Germline assignment: CDR1 GTSNPN and CDR2 SVGIG (reference sequence). In DNA form, the CDR3 reads TGTGCCTGGAGTCGGGGGGGATATAGCAATCAGCCCCAGCATTTT. It yields the protein CAWSRGGYSNQPQHF.

A word on this clone: The sample carries other DNA sequences with the same CDR3. Here the CDR3 DNA reads TGTGCCTGGAGTGTACTTGGCTCCTATAATTCACCCCTCCACTTT. This sequence encodes CAWSVLGSYNSPLHF. The chain has TRBV30 and TRBJ1-6; no firm D call. The CDR3 covers 15 residues. V lost 0 bases to trimming and J lost 0 bases, with 6 bases between them. CDR1 is GTSNPN and CDR2 is SVGIG in the germline V gene (reference sequence).

V usage is TRBV21-1 and J usage is TRBJ2-5; TRBD1, the table's D call, lacks a check against the DNA. TRBV21-1 is a recognized pseudogene. The CDR3 length is 13 residues. Here the CDR3 DNA reads TGTGCCAGCATACCCGACAGGCTAGAGACCCAGTACTTC. As protein: CASIPDRLETQYF.

The rearrangement joins TRBV19 to TRBJ2-7; 10 nucleotides align to TRBD1. The trim removed 4 bases at V and 6 bases at J, leaving 9 bases unmatched. The germline gives CDR1 LNHDA, CDR2 SQIVND (reference sequence). The CDR3 sequence is 15 residues long. The CDR3 DNA reads TGTGCCAGTAGTACCCGTAAGGACAGGGGGGCCGAGCAGTACTTC. Its translation: CASSTRKDRGAEQYF.

The rearrangement joins TRBV5-1 to TRBJ2-7; 7 bases align to TRBD1. The CDR3 is made up of 14 amino acids. With 5 bases clipped from V and 1 base from J, the junction kept 6 bases outside the gene matches. Germline V CDR1 and CDR2: SGHRS, YFSETQ. This CDR3 reads CASRHDRASYEQYF. For the CDR3, the DNA is TGCGCCAGCAGACATGACAGGGCTTCCTACGAGCAGTACTTC.

The V and J genes are TRBV5-1 and TRBJ2-2; D is ambiguous. CDR1 is SGHRS and CDR2 is YFSETQ in the germline V gene. This CDR3 has 14 amino acids. V lost 3 bases and J 1 base, leaving 7 bases between the germline ends. The CDR3 reads CASSSQLNTGELFF. The CDR3 coding sequence is TGCGCCAGCAGCTCCCAATTGAACACCGGGGAGCTGTTTTTT.

This clone was seen a single time. This sequence joins TRBV4-3 and TRBJ2-3; D may be TRBD1 (6 bases). Per the germline V gene, CDR1 is LGHNA and CDR2 is YSLEER. The CDR3 is 15 residues long. V lost 1 base and J 0 bases, leaving 8 bases between the germline ends. In nucleotides, the CDR3 is TGCGCCAGCAGCCAAGGGACAGTTAGCACAGATACGCAGTATTTT. It codes for CASSQGTVSTDTQYF.

CDR3 nucleotide sequence: TGCGCCAGCAGCCAGGGCAGACAGCCCGGAGTGCCCCAGCATTTT. It is translated as CASSQGRQPGVPQHF. This chain uses TRBV4-3 with TRBJ1-5, with D maybe TRBD1 (5 bases). Germline CDR1 LGHNA, CDR2 YSLEER. The CDR3 runs to 15 residues. V lost 3 bases and J 9 bases, leaving 18 bases between the germline ends.

On this clone: Sequence at one end of the junction differs from germline and may be a read error. The chain has TRBV7-7 and TRBJ2-3; TRBD2 aligns across 8 bases. Germline-derived CDR1 and CDR2 are SSHAT and FNYEAQ (reference sequence). There are 16 residues in the CDR3. The CDR3 DNA reads TGTGCTAGCAGCCCATTGTTAGCGGGAAGCACAGATACGCAGTATTTT. As protein: CASSPLLAGSTDTQYF. Full variable domain (missing parts from reference TRBV7-7 and TRBJ2-3): GAGVSQSPRYKVTKRGQDVTLRCDPISSHATLYWYQQALGQGPEFLTYFNYEAQPDKSGLPSDRFSAERPEGSISTLTIQRTEQRDSAMYRCASSPLLAGSTDTQYFGPGTRLTVL.

This chain uses TRBV18 with TRBJ1-5, with a possible D match to TRBD1 (6 bases). The V end was cut by 2 bases, the J end by 9 bases, with 14 bases between. This CDR3 is 14 amino acids long. Per germline, CDR1 KGHSH and CDR2 LQKENI. The CDR3 nucleotides are TGTGCCAGCTCACCAGGGGGGCAGGATCGGCCCCAGCATTTT. This encodes CASSPGGQDRPQHF. Complete variable domain (other parts from reference TRBV18 and TRBJ1-5): NAGVMQNPRHLVRRRGQEARLRCSPMKGHSHVYWYRQLPEEGLKFMVYLQKENIIDESGMPKERFSAEFPKEGPSILRIQQVVRGDSAAYFCASSPGGQDRPQHFGDGTRLSIL.

The rearrangement joins TRBV30 to TRBJ1-2; possible D gene TRBD1, 5 bases. This CDR3 contains 13 residues. The V and J ends lost 7 bases and 2 bases respectively, with 14 bases between them. Germline V gene lookup returns CDR1 GTSNPN and CDR2 SVGIG (reference sequence). DNA for the CDR3: TGTGCCTCCCGCCCGGGACGCAACTATGGCTACACCTTC. Its translation is CASRPGRNYGYTF.